This entry concerns a single T cell receptor beta chain. The table lists this clone with many counts. There is no known antigen for this receptor. The input lacks base qualities; no much larger clone sits a single base away. The CDR3 runs 16 residues from the cysteine to the phenylalanine. Solely the CDR3 DNA is kept, with 48 bases framed from the first base. V and J are trimmed by 5 bases and 0 bases, and the gene matches miss 9 bases of the junction. Taken from the germline V gene, the CDR1 and CDR2 loops are MDHEN and SYDVKM. The data stem from a study of blood T cell repertoires in COVID-19 (dated by TCRdb to 2019 to 2021). Background for the entire study: Samples covering the acute and convalescent phases of COVID-19 were provided by collaborators in the United States, Italy and Spain. The dataset comprised deeply sampled blood TCRbeta repertoires from subjects exposed to, actively infected with, or recovered from COVID-19. Samples came from the ongoing ImmuneRACE study (first 160 participants) plus 1,254 subjects from 6 global collaborators. Nearly every sample came with metadata listing a de-identified subject ID, COVID-19 status, age in years and sex. The prospective study material was composed of cDNA or gDNA derived from T cells, B-cell-depleted T cells, or PBMCs. The repertoires were released in a freely available public database intended as a resource for research on the immune response to SARS-CoV-2. Where available, HLA class I and class II types were taken from metadata supplied by the sample provider and were not determined by assay-based typing. Results and caveats for the whole study, not just this receptor: The amount of clinical and demographic metadata varied by source and participant and was provided uncurated.

TCRbeta CDR3 regions were amplified from genomic DNA using the immunoSEQ Assay, a bias-controlled multiplex PCR. The authors' analysis ran thus. Nucleated cell counts per sample were estimated from amplification of reference gene primers within the assay. To quantify the absolute abundance of each unique TCRbeta CDR3 rearrangement, sequence reads were collapsed and filtered. For each sample, productive Simpson clonality was calculated as the square root of Simpson's diversity index across productive rearrangements. TCRdb mirrors the immuneACCESS table, restricted to in-frame sequences. Some clones are absent from its copies; in checked studies, under half trace to an unresolved V gene, and the reason for the others is unknown. V, J and clone size derive from that table, while D and trimming were established from the DNA sequence. This sample lists more than 65,000 clones; just under 80% were detected once. Roughly 44% of the sample rests with the top ten.

Whole blood was collected in K2EDTA tubes by collaborating institutions according to the institutions' own protocols. Collaborator samples were shipped for TCRbeta analysis as frozen whole blood, isolated PBMCs, or DNA extracted from either sample type. Specimen: peripheral blood. The receptor comes from a human donor in a cohort sampled during active COVID-19. The chain employs TRBV28 and TRBJ1-1; 7 of the junction bases match TRBD1. The bases read TGTGCCAGCAGTGCCCCGCAGGGGGTTATGAACACTGAAGCTTTCTTT. Its protein is CASSAPQGVMNTEAFF.